A selection of T cell receptor beta chains follows, all from one sample in a study of T cells in Graves' hyperthyroidism and ophthalmopathy. Via MiXCR, TCRdb re-called the multiplex PCR reads, giving one row per CDR3 protein. The sample contains roughly 650,000 distinct CDR3 sequences, roughly 15% of which appear only once. Sequenced material: blood. The receptors originated from a woman aged 40 to 50 with Graves' ophthalmopathy. Each CDR3 is given with its conserved first and last residue. A D gene is named only where the DNA matches it firmly. A row's size may be missing; if present it is once, few, many or a size class.

j_gene: TRBJ2-6; d_gene: NA; abundance: many; v_gene: TRBV28; CDR3nt: TGTGCCACGGTCAGGGGCGATACGTCTGGGGCCAACGTCCTGACTTTC; CDR3aa: CATVRGDTSGANVLTF
j_gene: TRBJ1-1; d_gene: NA; abundance: many; v_gene: TRBV9; CDR3nt: TGTGCCAGCAGCGTTACGTGGAACACTGAAGCTTTCTTT; CDR3aa: CASSVTWNTEAFF
j_gene: TRBJ1-5; d_gene: NA; abundance: NA; v_gene: TRBV3-1; CDR3nt: TGTGCCAGCAGCCAAGGTCGGTTGGTGGGGGTTTATAGCAATCAGCCCCAGCATTTT; CDR3aa: CASSQGRLVGVYSNQPQHF
j_gene: TRBJ1-4; d_gene: NA; abundance: NA; v_gene: TRBV12-3/TRBV12-4; CDR3nt: TGTGCCAGCACCCGACATGGGGCGGCTAACGAAAAACTGTTTTTT; CDR3aa: CASTRHGAANEKLFF
j_gene: TRBJ1-5; d_gene: NA; abundance: many; v_gene: TRBV28; CDR3nt: TGTGCCAGCAGTCTTCCCGCCCTGATAACAGGCGATAGCAATCAGCCCCAGCATTTT; CDR3aa: CASSLPALITGDSNQPQHF
j_gene: TRBJ1-1; d_gene: TRBD1; abundance: many; v_gene: TRBV6-1; CDR3nt: TGTGCCAGCAGTGACCCCGGGACAGGGTACTCAAGGGACACTGAAGCTTTCTTT; CDR3aa: CASSDPGTGYSRDTEAFF
j_gene: TRBJ2-3; d_gene: NA; abundance: many; v_gene: TRBV28; CDR3nt: TGTGCCAGCAGTCAAGGGACGCTGGCTCCCCCAGATACGCAGTATTTT; CDR3aa: CASSQGTLAPPDTQYF
j_gene: TRBJ1-2; d_gene: NA; abundance: NA; v_gene: TRBV28; CDR3nt: TGTGCCAGCCTTTGGGGGGGCGGAGGCTACACCTTC; CDR3aa: CASLWGGGGYTF
j_gene: TRBJ2-1; d_gene: TRBD2; abundance: many; v_gene: TRBV5-1; CDR3nt: TGCGCCAGCGCGGGACTAGCGGGGGGCTTCTCCTCCTACAATGAGCAGTTCTTC; CDR3aa: CASAGLAGGFSSYNEQFF
j_gene: TRBJ2-1; d_gene: TRBD2; abundance: few; v_gene: TRBV5-1; CDR3nt: TGCGCCAGCCGGGGGGGTCCGATGTCCAATGAGCAGTTCTTC; CDR3aa: CASRGGPMSNEQFF
j_gene: TRBJ2-3; d_gene: NA; abundance: NA; v_gene: TRBV27; CDR3nt: TGTGCCAGCAAAAGGACTAACACAGATACGCAGTATTTT; CDR3aa: CASKRTNTDTQYF
j_gene: TRBJ2-5; d_gene: NA; abundance: many; v_gene: TRBV2; CDR3nt: TGTGCCAGCAGTGCCTCACAGGGGTGGGGGGGAGAGACCCAGTACTTC; CDR3aa: CASSASQGWGGETQYF
j_gene: TRBJ1-6; d_gene: NA; abundance: NA; v_gene: TRBV11-2; CDR3nt: TGTGCCAGCAGCTTATCGAGGGATCCAGATAATTCACCCCTCCACTTT; CDR3aa: CASSLSRDPDNSPLHF
j_gene: TRBJ1-1; d_gene: NA; abundance: few; v_gene: TRBV29-1; CDR3nt: TGCAGCGTCAGGGAGAGTGAAGCTTTCTTT; CDR3aa: CSVRESEAFF
j_gene: TRBJ2-5; d_gene: TRBD2; abundance: many; v_gene: TRBV20-1; CDR3nt: TGCAGTGCTAGAGATCGAAGCGGGGTGGGGGAGACCCAGTACTTC; CDR3aa: CSARDRSGVGETQYF